The 18 T cell receptor beta chains listed next were all sequenced from one sample in a study of T-cell memory formation after mild COVID-19. TCRdb re-analysed the 5' RACE reads in MiXCR, keeping a single row per CDR3 protein. The repertoire holds fewer than 250,000 distinct CDR3 sequences, with 15% as singletons. Specimen: PBMCs or a T cell subset sorted from them (not recorded which). Receptors were obtained from an adult woman who had mild COVID-19 (a few samples of this study predate the infection). Cell type and time point are not known.

The V call is TRBV24-1, the J call TRBJ2-1, with no clear D. Germline lookup yields CDR1 KGHDR and CDR2 SFDVKD. The CDR3 is 14 amino acids. The V end was cut by 7 bases, the J end by 1 base, with 10 bases between. DNA of the CDR3: TGTGCCACCAGAGGAGACGGGTCCTACAATGAGCAGTTCTTC. It specifies CATRGDGSYNEQFF.

This clonotype was seen a few times. The rearrangement joins TRBV12-3 or TRBV12-4 to TRBJ2-2; 10 bases agree with TRBD1. CDR3 size: 15 residues. V was pared by 7 bases and J by 5 bases, with 7 bases of the junction left unmatched. This CDR3 reads CASTPGTGETGELFF. For the CDR3, the DNA is TGTGCCAGCACCCCAGGGACAGGGGAGACCGGGGAGCTGTTTTTT.

This clonotype was observed a few times. The rearrangement uses TRBV7-9 and TRBJ2-5, with 8 bases fitting TRBD1. The CDR3 runs to 16 residues. Unmatched junction bases numbered 8, after V lost 5 bases and J lost 0 bases. CDR1 is SEHNR and CDR2 is FQNEAQ in the germline V gene (reference sequence). The CDR3: CASSKAGGRNQETQYF. The CDR3 DNA reads as TGTGCCAGCAGCAAAGCAGGGGGCCGGAACCAAGAGACCCAGTACTTC.

V and J are TRBV30 and TRBJ1-5, with no clear D. The length of the CDR3 is 13 residues. Germline assignment: CDR1 GTSNPN and CDR2 SVGIG (reference sequence). V gave up 1 base and J gave up 4 bases, with 8 bases separating them. The CDR3 nucleotides read TGTGCCTGGAGTGCGCAGACTAATCAGCCCCAGCATTTT. Encoded protein: CAWSAQTNQPQHF. The complete variable domain, with remaining parts taken from reference TRBV30 and TRBJ1-5, reads SQTIHQWPATLVQPVGSPLSLECTVEGTSNPNLYWYRQAAGRGLQLLFYSVGIGQISSEVPQNLSASRPQDRQFILSSKKLLLSDSGFYLCAWSAQTNQPQHFGDGTRLSIL.

This clonotype has just a few counts. The V call is TRBV7-6, the J call TRBJ2-1; no clear D gene. The CDR3 extends over 12 amino acids. With 5 bases removed from V and 7 bases from J, the gap between germline ends came to 9 bases. The germline gives CDR1 SGHVS, CDR2 FNYEAQ. Here the CDR3 DNA reads TGTGCCAGCAGCCTCACAGCGAATGAGCAGTTCTTC. It translates to CASSLTANEQFF.

The chain carries TRBV29-1 and TRBJ2-1, with 7 bases identical to TRBD2. The CDR3 spans 13 residues. Germline V gene sequence: CDR1 SQVTM, CDR2 ANQGSEA. The CDR3 here is CTSQRDLDNEQFF. CDR3 bases: TGCACCTCCCAGCGGGACCTCGACAATGAGCAGTTCTTC.

The chain employs TRBV19 and TRBJ2-1; D gene unclear. Deletions cut 5 bases from V and 7 bases from J, with 9 bases between. This CDR3 contains 12 residues. Germline assignment: CDR1 LNHDA and CDR2 SQIVND (reference sequence). This CDR3 reads CASSRERNEQFF. Written as DNA, the CDR3 is TGTGCCAGTAGTCGCGAGAGGAATGAGCAGTTCTTC.

The V and J genes are TRBV3-1 and TRBJ2-1; D is ambiguous. V lost 4 bases to trimming and J lost 5 bases, with 15 bases between them. This CDR3 has 15 amino acids. The germline V gene encodes CDR1 LGHDT and CDR2 YNNKEL (reference sequence). The CDR3 region is CASSLLLGSNNEQFF. The CDR3 region has the DNA TGTGCCAGCAGCCTCCTTTTAGGCAGCAACAATGAGCAGTTCTTC.

CDR3 nucleotides: TGTGCCAGCAGCTCCAGTCCTAGTAAGGGGGCAGGAAACACCATATATTTT. Amino acid sequence: CASSSSPSKGAGNTIYF. J is TRBJ1-3 and V is TRBV12-3 or TRBV12-4; 7 bases match TRBD1. J gave up 4 bases and V 6 bases, and 15 bases lay outside the gene matches. The CDR3 sequence is 17 residues long.

The chain uses TRBV24-1 and TRBJ2-3, with TRBD2 matching 9 bases. The germline V gene has CDR1 KGHDR and CDR2 SFDVKD. The CDR3 loop spans 18 amino acids. V lost 4 bases and J lost 6; bases outside the gene matches: 16. The CDR3 here is CATSDPSEVAGDGDTQYF. The CDR3 coding sequence is TGTGCCACCAGTGACCCCTCTGAAGTAGCGGGAGATGGTGATACGCAGTATTTT.

The rearrangement joins TRBV30 to TRBJ2-2, with 7 bases aligning to TRBD1. The ends lost 3 bases at V and 2 bases at J; junction bases unmatched: 9. The CDR3 runs 16 residues. Germline loops: CDR1 GTSNPN, CDR2 SVGIG (reference sequence). Here the CDR3 reads CAWRQPGQPNTGELFF. DNA for the CDR3: TGTGCCTGGAGACAGCCGGGACAGCCTAACACCGGGGAGCTGTTTTTT.

This chain uses TRBV5-1 with TRBJ1-1, with D possibly matching TRBD1 (6 bases). V shed 6 bases and J shed 8 bases, with 23 bases lying between them. The germline gives CDR1 SGHRS, CDR2 YFSETQ. The CDR3 runs 15 residues. CDR3 sequence: CASMFGGGQTEEAFF. CDR3 coding DNA: TGCGCCAGCATGTTTGGCGGGGGGCAGACAGAAGAAGCTTTCTTT.

This clonotype was seen more than once but under ten times. This chain joins TRBV5-6 and TRBJ1-1; D uncertain. Germline CDR1 is SGHDT and CDR2 is YYEEEE. The CDR3 extends over 13 amino acids. Trimming took 1 base from V and 3 from J, leaving 7 bases between them. CDR3 protein: CASSLNGDTEAFF. The CDR3 DNA follows: TGTGCCAGCAGCTTGAACGGGGACACTGAAGCTTTCTTT.

This chain links TRBV24-1 with TRBJ2-6; 8 nucleotides match TRBD2. Losses at the gene ends were 6 bases for V and 3 bases for J; bases not matched to a gene: 6. CDR1 and CDR2 (germline): KGHDR, SFDVKD. This CDR3 contains 16 residues. CDR3: CATSPSAGGGANVLTF. The CDR3 DNA is TGTGCCACCAGTCCCTCGGCGGGGGGTGGGGCCAACGTCCTGACTTTC.

This clonotype was found a few times. The V gene is TRBV7-9, the J gene TRBJ2-3; D gene uncertain. Trimming took off 6 bases at V and 2 bases at J, with 15 bases between the two ends. The CDR3 runs to 15 residues. The germline CDR1 and CDR2 sequences are SEHNR and FQNEAQ (reference sequence). CDR3 sequence reads: CASSLALEDTDTQYF. CDR3 coding DNA: TGTGCCAGCAGTCTCGCTCTAGAAGACACAGATACGCAGTATTTT.

This chain's CDR3 is CASSPQGLDEQFF. CDR3 DNA: TGTGCCAGCAGTCCACAGGGGTTAGATGAGCAGTTCTTC. The gene calls are TRBV2 and TRBJ2-1, with TRBD1 matching 7 bases. The CDR3 loop spans 13 amino acids. CDR1 is SNHLY, CDR2 FYNNEI, per germline. Trimming at V came to 5 bases and at J to 8 bases, leaving 6 bases not matched to a gene. Drawing the rest from reference TRBV2 and TRBJ2-1, the complete variable domain is EPEVTQTPSHQVTQMGQEVILRCVPISNHLYFYWYRQILGQKVEFLVSFYNNEISEKSEIFDDQFSVERPDGSNFTLKIRSTKLEDSAMYFCASSPQGLDEQFFGPGTRLTVL.

This clonotype was seen more than once but under ten times. This chain joins TRBV27 and TRBJ2-1; TRBD2 is a possible D gene (5 bases). CDR1 and CDR2 (germline): MNHEY, SMNVEV (reference sequence). The CDR3 covers 16 residues. Trimming pared 2 bases from V and 6 bases from J, leaving 17 bases between. The CDR3 reads CASSLTPRERFNEQFF. The CDR3, as DNA: TGTGCCAGCAGTTTAACGCCCCGGGAACGGTTCAATGAGCAGTTCTTC.

This clonotype appeared a few times. The rearrangement uses TRBV6-5 and TRBJ1-6; 9 bases are shared with TRBD1. CDR1 is MNHEY and CDR2 is SVGAGI in the germline V gene. Trimming cost V 8 bases and J 14 bases; bases outside gene matches: 10. CDR3 length: 13 amino acids. The CDR3 reads CASALQGASTLHF. In DNA, the CDR3 is TGTGCCAGCGCCCTACAGGGGGCGAGCACCCTCCACTTT.